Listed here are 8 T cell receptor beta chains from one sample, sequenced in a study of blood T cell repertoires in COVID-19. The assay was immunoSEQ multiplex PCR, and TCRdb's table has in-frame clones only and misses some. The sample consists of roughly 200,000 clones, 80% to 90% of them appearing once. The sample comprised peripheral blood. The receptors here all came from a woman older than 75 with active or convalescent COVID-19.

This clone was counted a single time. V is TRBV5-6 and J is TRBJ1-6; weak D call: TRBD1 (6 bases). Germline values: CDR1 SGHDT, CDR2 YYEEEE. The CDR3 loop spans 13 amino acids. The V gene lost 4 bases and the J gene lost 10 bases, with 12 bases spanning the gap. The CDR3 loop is CASSHRVVSPLHF. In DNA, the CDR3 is TGTGCCAGCAGCCACAGGGTAGTATCACCCCTCCACTTT.

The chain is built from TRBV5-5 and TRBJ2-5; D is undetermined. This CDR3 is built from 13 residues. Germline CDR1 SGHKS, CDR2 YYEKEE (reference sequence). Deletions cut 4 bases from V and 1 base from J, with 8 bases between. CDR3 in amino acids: CASSREFQETQYF. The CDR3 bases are TGTGCCAGCAGCCGAGAGTTCCAAGAGACCCAGTACTTC.

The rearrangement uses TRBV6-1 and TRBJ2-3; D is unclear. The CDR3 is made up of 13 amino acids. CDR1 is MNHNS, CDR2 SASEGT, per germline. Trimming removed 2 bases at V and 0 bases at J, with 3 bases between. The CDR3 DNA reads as TGTGCCAGCAGTGAATCTAGCACAGATACGCAGTATTTT. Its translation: CASSESSTDTQYF.

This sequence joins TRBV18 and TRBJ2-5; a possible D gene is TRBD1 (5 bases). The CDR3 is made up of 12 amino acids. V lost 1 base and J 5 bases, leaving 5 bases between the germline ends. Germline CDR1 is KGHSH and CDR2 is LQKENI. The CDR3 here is CASSPQGETQYF. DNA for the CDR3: TGTGCCAGCTCACCACAGGGGGAGACCCAGTACTTC. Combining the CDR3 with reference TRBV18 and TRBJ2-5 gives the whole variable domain NAGVMQNPRHLVRRRGQEARLRCSPMKGHSHVYWYRQLPEEGLKFMVYLQKENIIDESGMPKERFSAEFPKEGPSILRIQQVVRGDSAAYFCASSPQGETQYFGPGTRLLVL.

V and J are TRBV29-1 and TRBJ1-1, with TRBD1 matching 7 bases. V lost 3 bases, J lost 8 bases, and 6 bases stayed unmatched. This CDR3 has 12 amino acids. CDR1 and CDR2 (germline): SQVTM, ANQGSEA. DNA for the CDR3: TGCAGCGTTGAGAATACAGGGGCCGAAGCTTTCTTT. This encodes CSVENTGAEAFF.

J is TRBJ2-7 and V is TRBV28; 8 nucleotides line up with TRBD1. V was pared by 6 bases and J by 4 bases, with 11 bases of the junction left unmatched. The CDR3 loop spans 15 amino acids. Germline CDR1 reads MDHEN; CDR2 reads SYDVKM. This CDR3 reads CASSPVQGVTYEQYF. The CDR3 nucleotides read TGTGCCAGCAGCCCTGTACAGGGGGTTACTTACGAGCAGTACTTC.

In DNA form, the CDR3 reads TGTGCCACCAGCAGGGGCACTACTAGGGAGCCCCAGCATTTT. Translated: CATSRGTTREPQHF. The V gene is TRBV15, the J gene TRBJ1-5, with D unresolved. This CDR3 has 14 residues. Germline CDR1 reads LNHNV; CDR2 reads YYDKDF (reference sequence). V was shortened by 3 bases and J by 8 bases, with 14 bases between the two germline ends. The full variable domain, completed using reference TRBV15 and TRBJ1-5, is DAMVIQNPRYQVTQFGKPVTLSCSQTLNHNVMYWYQQKSSQAPKLLFHYYDKDFNNEADTPDNFQSRRPNTSFCFLDIRSPGLGDTAMYLCATSRGTTREPQHFGDGTRLSIL.

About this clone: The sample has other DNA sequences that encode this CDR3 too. Here the CDR3 DNA reads TGTGCCAGCAGCTTAGAAGCACGAGTGAACACTGAAGCTTTCTTT. It encodes CASSLEARVNTEAFF. The genes are TRBV11-2 and TRBJ1-1; D is uncertain. The V end was cut by 0 bases, the J end by 0 bases, with 8 bases between. This CDR3 contains 15 residues. In germline, CDR1 is SGHAT, CDR2 FQNNGV.